A selection of T cell receptor beta chains follows, all from one sample in a study of shared clonotypes between healthy human individuals. Assay: immunoSEQ multiplex PCR; the TCRdb copy retains only in-frame clones and omits some. This sample carries 800,000 or so clones, 96% of them seen once, and the ten largest clones take less than 0.3%. Sequenced: naive CD8+ T cells sorted from blood. The receptor set was obtained from a man aged 25-40 years in good health. Each CDR3 is given with its conserved first and last residue. A D gene is named only where the DNA matches it firmly. Part of the rows lack a size; the others show once, few, many or a class for expanded clones.

v_gene	d_gene	abundance	len	CDR3aa
TRBV7-3	NA	NA	12	CASSKIAGELFF
TRBV7-9	NA	once	14	CASSLVGLPTEAFF
TRBV9	TRBD1	NA	16	CASSVAGDRGFGTQYF
TRBV5-1	NA	NA	14	CASSLEGRGNTIYF
TRBV11-2	NA	NA	15	CASSPMGASGNTIYF
TRBV5-4	NA	NA	15	CASSTQGSSYNEQFF
TRBV4-1	NA	NA	13	CASSQVGGSEQYF
TRBV5-1	NA	NA	12	CASWDGLYGYTF
TRBV7-9	NA	NA	14	CASSFQRRQETQYF
TRBV10-3	NA	NA	13	CATRDVNTGELFF
TRBV10-3	NA	NA	16	CAISDPDTRNTGELFF
TRBV20-1	NA	NA	11	CSPPWDNEQFF
TRBV10-3	NA	NA	14	CAISEGQTNQPQHF
TRBV5-6	NA	NA	14	CASSSDHSYNEQFF
TRBV9	NA	NA	15	CASSDRAISLNEQFF
TRBV7-9	TRBD2	NA	18	CASRVLGGGRPTYNEQFF
TRBV7-9	NA	NA	13	CASSLGGPQPQHF
TRBV5-1	NA	NA	15	CASRPDSLDRYEQYF
TRBV27	NA	NA	14	CASSLGRQSYEQYF
TRBV27	NA	once	14	CASSQGYSNQPQHF
TRBV13	TRBD1	NA	14	CASGQGHGTDTQYF
TRBV25-1	NA	NA	15	CASSEFTGNGYEQYF
TRBV6-1	NA	once	11	CAGGGVYGYTF
TRBV27	TRBD2	NA	15	CASSENSGISGELFF
TRBV5-6	TRBD1	NA	15	CASSFGQGTTYEQYF